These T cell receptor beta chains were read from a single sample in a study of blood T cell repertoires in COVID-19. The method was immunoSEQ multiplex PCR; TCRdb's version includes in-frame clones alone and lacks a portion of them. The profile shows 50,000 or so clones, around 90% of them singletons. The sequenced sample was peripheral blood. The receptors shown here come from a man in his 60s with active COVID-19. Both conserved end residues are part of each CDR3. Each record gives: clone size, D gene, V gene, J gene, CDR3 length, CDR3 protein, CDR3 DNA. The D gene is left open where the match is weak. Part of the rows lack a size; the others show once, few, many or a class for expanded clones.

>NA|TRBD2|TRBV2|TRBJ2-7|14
CASKVGGGLYEQYF
TGTGCCAGCAAAGTGGGCGGGGGATTGTACGAGCAGTACTTC
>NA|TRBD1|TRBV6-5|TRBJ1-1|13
CASSRLSQGGAFF
TGTGCCAGCAGTCGTCTCTCACAGGGGGGGGCTTTCTTT
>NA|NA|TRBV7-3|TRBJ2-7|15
CASSLWGGGGYEQYF
TGTGCCAGCAGCCTATGGGGGGGCGGAGGCTACGAGCAGTACTTC
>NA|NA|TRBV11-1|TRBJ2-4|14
CASSRTGAKNIQYF
TGTGCCAGCAGCCGCACAGGGGCCAAAAACATTCAGTACTTC
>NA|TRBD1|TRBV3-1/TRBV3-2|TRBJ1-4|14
CASSLGQANEKLFF
TGTGCCAGCAGCCTCGGACAGGCTAATGAAAAACTGTTTTTT
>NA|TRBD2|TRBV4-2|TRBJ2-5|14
CASSQESSGETQYF
TGTGCCAGCAGCCAAGAATCTAGCGGCGAGACCCAGTACTTC
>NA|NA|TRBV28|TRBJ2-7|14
CASSSPETPRGQYF
TGTGCCAGCAGTTCCCCGGAGACTCCCCGTGGGCAGTACTTC
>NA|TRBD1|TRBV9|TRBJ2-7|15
CASSGEGTGYYEQYF
TGTGCCAGCAGCGGAGAAGGGACAGGCTACTACGAGCAGTACTTC
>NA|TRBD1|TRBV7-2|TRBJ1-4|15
CASSLVDRVSEKLFF
TGTGCCAGCAGCTTAGTGGACAGGGTTTCCGAAAAACTGTTTTTT
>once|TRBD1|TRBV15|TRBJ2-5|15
CATSKTGQGRETQYF
TGTGCCACCAGCAAAACCGGACAGGGTAGGGAGACCCAGTACTTC
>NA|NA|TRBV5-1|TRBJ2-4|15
CASSLFPTQGNIQYF
TGCGCCAGCAGCTTGTTTCCGACACAAGGAAACATTCAGTACTTC
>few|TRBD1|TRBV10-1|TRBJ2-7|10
CASSLWTGDF
TGCGCCAGCAGTTTATGGACAGGGGACTTC
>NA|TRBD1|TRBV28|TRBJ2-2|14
CASRVQGYTGELFF
TGTGCCAGCAGGGTACAGGGGTATACCGGGGAGCTGTTTTTT
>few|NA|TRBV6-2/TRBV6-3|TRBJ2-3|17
CASTPGIGDISTDTQYF
TGTGCCAGCACCCCAGGAATAGGGGACATTAGCACAGATACGCAGTATTTT
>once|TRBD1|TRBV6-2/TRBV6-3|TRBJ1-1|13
CASSFTGVLEAFF
TGTGCCAGCAGTTTTACAGGGGTGCTTGAAGCTTTCTTT
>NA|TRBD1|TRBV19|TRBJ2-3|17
CASSIVSGTGGTDTQYF
TGTGCCAGTAGTATAGTATCCGGGACAGGGGGCACAGATACGCAGTATTTT
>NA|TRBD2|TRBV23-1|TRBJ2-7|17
CASSHLETSGRTYEQYF
TGCGCCAGCAGTCACCTCGAGACTAGCGGGAGGACCTACGAGCAGTACTTC
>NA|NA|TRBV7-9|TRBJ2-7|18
CASSPPGTTKTYSYEQYF
TGTGCCAGCAGCCCACCAGGGACAACCAAAACATACTCCTACGAGCAGTACTTC
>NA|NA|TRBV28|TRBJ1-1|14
CASSLDSMNTEAFF
TGTGCCAGCAGTTTAGATTCTATGAACACTGAAGCTTTCTTT
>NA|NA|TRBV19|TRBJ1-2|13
CASSIAQTYGYTF
TGTGCCAGTAGTATAGCACAGACCTATGGCTACACCTTC
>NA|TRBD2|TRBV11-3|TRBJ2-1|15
CASSLGSGSHNEQFF
TGTGCCAGCAGCTTAGGTAGCGGGAGCCATAATGAGCAGTTCTTC
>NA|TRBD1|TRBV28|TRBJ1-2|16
CASSPDREVTNYGYTF
TGTGCCAGCAGCCCGGACAGGGAGGTTACTAACTATGGCTACACCTTC
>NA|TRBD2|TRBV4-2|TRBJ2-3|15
CASSQDREGQYTQYF
TGTGCCAGCAGCCAAGACCGGGAGGGCCAATATACGCAGTATTTT
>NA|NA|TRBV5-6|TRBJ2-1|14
CASTPGAGGNEQFF
TGTGCCAGCACCCCCGGCGCAGGGGGGAATGAGCAGTTCTTC
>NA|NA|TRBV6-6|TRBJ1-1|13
CASSFEDGTEAFF
TGTGCCAGCAGTTTCGAGGATGGCACTGAAGCTTTCTTT
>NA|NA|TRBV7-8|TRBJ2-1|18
CASSLGLERVAGYNEQFF
TGTGCCAGCAGCTTAGGGCTGGAGAGGGTCGCCGGCTACAATGAGCAGTTCTTC
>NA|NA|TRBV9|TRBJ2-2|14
CASSVGQNTGELFF
TGTGCCAGCAGCGTAGGACAGAACACCGGGGAGCTGTTTTTT
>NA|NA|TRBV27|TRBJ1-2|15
CASSPALRGNYGYTF
TGTGCCAGCAGCCCCGCTTTAAGGGGGAACTATGGCTACACCTTC
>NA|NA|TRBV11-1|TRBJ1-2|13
CASSPGQSYGYTF
TGTGCCAGCAGCCCCGGACAGTCCTATGGCTACACCTTC
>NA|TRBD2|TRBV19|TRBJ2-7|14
CATWSGGKGYEQYF
TGTGCCACCTGGTCGGGGGGGAAAGGCTACGAGCAGTACTTC
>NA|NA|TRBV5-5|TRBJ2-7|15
CASRLAWTAKGEQYF
TGTGCCAGCAGGCTGGCTTGGACAGCCAAGGGCGAGCAGTACTTC
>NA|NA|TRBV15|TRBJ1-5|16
CATSREAGQGNQPQHF
TGTGCCACCAGCAGAGAGGCAGGGCAAGGGAATCAGCCCCAGCATTTT
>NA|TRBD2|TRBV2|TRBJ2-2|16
CASRLLAGGNTGELFF
TGTGCCAGCAGGTTACTAGCGGGAGGGAACACCGGGGAGCTGTTTTTT
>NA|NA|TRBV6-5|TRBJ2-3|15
CASSLTSATSDTQYF
TGTGCCAGCAGTCTAACTAGTGCGACCTCAGATACGCAGTATTTT
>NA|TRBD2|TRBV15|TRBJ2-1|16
CATSRGTGRLANEQFF
TGTGCCACCAGCAGAGGTACAGGGAGACTAGCGAATGAGCAGTTCTTC
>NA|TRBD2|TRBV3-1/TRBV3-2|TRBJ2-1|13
CASTSGRTGEQFF
TGTGCCAGCACTAGCGGGAGAACTGGTGAGCAGTTCTTC
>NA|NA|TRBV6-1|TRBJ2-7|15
CASSEAQGPSYEQYF
TGTGCCAGCAGTGAAGCACAGGGTCCATCCTACGAGCAGTACTTC
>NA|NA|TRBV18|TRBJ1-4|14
CASSPKTENEKLFF
TGTGCCAGCTCACCAAAAACCGAGAATGAAAAACTGTTTTTT
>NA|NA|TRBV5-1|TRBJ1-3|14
CASSDTASGNTIYF
TGCGCCAGCAGCGACACGGCCTCTGGAAACACCATATATTTT
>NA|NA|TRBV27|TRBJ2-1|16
CASSFTGGVGAFEQFF
TGTGCCAGCAGTTTCACGGGGGGTGTGGGGGCCTTTGAGCAGTTCTTC
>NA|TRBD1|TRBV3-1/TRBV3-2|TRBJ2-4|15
CASGHVGDRGNIQYF
TGTGCCAGCGGGCACGTTGGGGACAGGGGTAACATTCAGTACTTC
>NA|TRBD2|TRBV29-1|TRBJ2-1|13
CSVVAGPYNEQFF
TGCAGCGTCGTAGCGGGACCCTACAATGAGCAGTTCTTC
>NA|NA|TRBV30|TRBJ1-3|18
CAWSVQRGQPISGNTIYF
TGTGCCTGGAGTGTACAAAGAGGACAGCCTATCTCTGGAAACACCATATATTTT
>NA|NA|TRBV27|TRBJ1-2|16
CASSLAGDLLFDGYTF
TGTGCCAGCAGTTTAGCAGGGGATCTTTTATTTGATGGCTACACCTTC